This T cell receptor beta chain was captured by sequencing in a study of T cell responses to AZD1222 COVID-19 vaccine. Findings and limits, study-wide: Spike-spanning, vaccine-associated CD4 TCRs were dominant at 160-218 and 743-854. Among those given AZD1222, only five to seven were seropositive at baseline.

CDR1 and CDR2 from the germline V gene are MNHNY and SVGAGI (reference sequence). V lost 5 bases and J lost 2, with 10 bases in between. The CDR3 covers 14 residues. Sequencing was performed with immunoSEQ multiplex PCR; in TCRdb, only in-frame clones are kept and a portion is missing. The sample holds more than 95,000 clones; around 84% are singletons and the top ten take approximately 16%. Comments on this clone: What it recognizes is unknown.

The V call is TRBV6-6, the J call TRBJ1-5; D is undetermined. This TCR was sampled from an adult who received the AZD1222 COVID-19 vaccine. The specimen was peripheral blood, collected 28 days after the second AZD1222 dose. The CDR3 loop reads CASSHTRGNQPQHF. As DNA, the CDR3 is TGTGCCAGCAGTCACACGAGGGGCAATCAGCCCCAGCATTTT.